These 24 T cell receptor beta chains came from one sample sequenced in a study of T-cell memory formation after mild COVID-19. One entry per CDR3 protein results from TCRdb running MiXCR on the 5' RACE reads. Of some 350,000 distinct CDR3 sequences listed, 13% are singletons. Sequencing was carried out using PBMCs or a T cell subset sorted from them (not recorded which). The receptors come from a young man who had mild COVID-19 (a few samples of this study predate the infection). Cell type and time point are not known.

The V and J genes are TRBV9 and TRBJ2-7; D gene uncertain. The CDR3 spans 15 residues. In germline, CDR1 is SGDLS, CDR2 YYNGEE. The germline V and J ends were trimmed by 0 bases and 6 bases, with 16 bases remaining between them. CDR3 bases: TGTGCCAGCAGCGTAGGATGGACCCCTGCCCGCGAGCAGTACTTC. Encoded protein: CASSVGWTPAREQYF. Looking up the rest from reference TRBV9 and TRBJ2-7 gives the full variable domain: DSGVTQTPKHLITATGQRVTLRCSPRSGDLSVYWYQQSLDQGLQFLIQYYNGEERAKGNILERFSAQQFPDLHSELNLSSLELGDSALYFCASSVGWTPAREQYFGPGTRLTVT.

This clonotype has more than one count but fewer than ten. The chain carries TRBV25-1 and TRBJ2-2; weak D call: TRBD1 (5 bases). This CDR3 contains 14 residues. The ends were cut back, 3 bases at V and 5 bases at J, with 10 bases in the middle. The germline gives CDR1 MGHDK, CDR2 SYGVNS. Here the CDR3 DNA reads TGTGCCAGCAGTGACAGGGAAGGTACCGGGGAGCTGTTTTTT. Protein product: CASSDREGTGELFF.

The chain couples TRBV5-1 to TRBJ2-3; the D gene is possibly TRBD2 (6 bases). Trimming pared 10 bases from V and 3 bases from J, leaving 18 bases between. Germline-derived CDR1 and CDR2 are SGHRS and YFSETQ. The CDR3 spans 14 residues. The CDR3 nucleotides are TGCGCCGTAGGTGGCGGGGAGAGAACAGATACGCAGTATTTT. This translates into CAVGGGERTDTQYF. The full variable domain, rest sourced from reference TRBV5-1 and TRBJ2-3, is KAGVTQTPRYLIKTRGQQVTLSCSPISGHRSVSWYQQTPGQGLQFLFEYFSETQRNKGNFPGRFSGRQFSNSRSEMNVSTLELGDSALYLCAVGGGERTDTQYFGPGTRLTVL.

This clonotype was recorded a few times. This chain connects TRBV12-3 or TRBV12-4 to TRBJ1-1; 8 bases agree with TRBD1. This CDR3 comprises 15 residues. The J segment lost 4 bases and the V segment lost 6 bases, leaving 10 bases of the junction unmatched. CDR3 DNA: TGTGCCAGCAGAGCCGGTCGACAGGGGACCACTGAAGCTTTCTTT. It specifies CASRAGRQGTTEAFF.

The V and J genes are TRBV29-1 and TRBJ2-1; D perhaps matches TRBD1 (5 bases). Germline V lookup: CDR1 SQVTM, CDR2 ANQGSEA. The V end was cut by 3 bases, the J end by 8 bases, with 17 bases between. This CDR3 contains 14 residues. Here the CDR3 reads CSVEPPGWGDEQFF. In nucleotides, the CDR3 is TGCAGCGTTGAGCCCCCGGGTTGGGGCGATGAGCAGTTCTTC.

This clonotype was seen more than once but under ten times. J is TRBJ2-7 and V is TRBV6-2 or TRBV6-3; D ambiguous. This CDR3 comprises 14 residues. The germline gives CDR1 MNHEY, CDR2 SVGEGT. Between the trimmed V and J ends, which lost 6 bases and 5 bases, there was a span of 17 bases. CDR3 bases: TGTGCCAGCAGCCAAACGGGCCTTTTAGACGAGCAGTACGTC. Translated: CASSQTGLLDEQYV.

This chain connects TRBV5-1 to TRBJ2-3; the match to TRBD2 covers 11 bases. CDR1 is SGHRS and CDR2 is YFSETQ in the germline V gene. The V gene end was trimmed by 4 bases and the J gene end by 4 bases; junction bases not matched to a gene: 11. The CDR3 extends over 17 amino acids. CDR3 coding DNA: TGCGCCAGCAGCCACTTTATAGCGGGGGGGCCCGCAGATACGCAGTATTTT. This codes for CASSHFIAGGPADTQYF. Full variable domain (remainder filled in from reference TRBV5-1 and TRBJ2-3): KAGVTQTPRYLIKTRGQQVTLSCSPISGHRSVSWYQQTPGQGLQFLFEYFSETQRNKGNFPGRFSGRQFSNSRSEMNVSTLELGDSALYLCASSHFIAGGPADTQYFGPGTRLTVL.

This clonotype was observed many times. The chain combines TRBV7-2 with TRBJ1-2; TRBD1 agrees at 8 bases. CDR3 size: 11 residues. Germline CDR1 reads SGHTA; CDR2 reads FQGNSA. The CDR3: CGTGSTYGYTF. The DNA for the CDR3 is TGTGGGACAGGGAGTACCTATGGCTACACCTTC.

This clonotype has more than one count but fewer than ten. The chain uses TRBV4-3 and TRBJ2-4; perhaps TRBD2 as D (7 bases). The CDR3 totals 17 residues. Per germline, CDR1 LGHNA and CDR2 YSLEER. V lost 1 base and J lost 3, with 16 bases in between. The CDR3 sequence: CASSQAGRGGGKNIQYF. CDR3 nucleotide sequence: TGCGCCAGCAGCCAAGCTGGGCGGGGAGGGGGCAAAAACATTCAGTACTTC.

The CDR3 protein is CASSLGGAYETQYF. Here the CDR3 DNA reads TGTGCCAGCAGCTTAGGGGGGGCCTATGAGACCCAGTACTTC. The chain employs TRBV7-2 and TRBJ2-5; either TRBD1 or TRBD2 may fit D (6 bases each). Trimming cost V 1 base and J 5 bases, with 11 bases left between them. In germline, CDR1 is SGHTA, CDR2 FQGNSA. The CDR3 extends over 14 amino acids. The whole variable domain, remainder taken from reference TRBV7-2 and TRBJ2-5, is GAGVSQSPSNKVTEKGKDVELRCDPISGHTALYWYRQSLGQGLEFLIYFQGNSAPDKSGLPSDRFSAERTGGSVSTLTIQRTQQEDSAVYLCASSLGGAYETQYFGPGTRLLVL.

This clonotype was detected only a few times. The V and J genes are TRBV5-1 and TRBJ2-5; TRBD1 matches at 8 bases. Germline lookup yields CDR1 SGHRS and CDR2 YFSETQ. This CDR3 spans 15 amino acids. V gave up 4 bases and J gave up 4 bases; unmatched junction bases: 9. CDR3 loop: CASSPLIGQGETQYF. CDR3 sequence (DNA): TGCGCCAGCAGCCCGTTAATAGGACAGGGAGAGACCCAGTACTTC.

The genes are TRBV19 and TRBJ1-1; 10 bases line up with TRBD1. Germline-derived CDR1 and CDR2 are LNHDA and SQIVND (reference sequence). The CDR3 covers 15 residues. After removal of 8 bases from V and 3 bases from J, the junction contained 9 bases not matched to a gene. This chain's CDR3 is CASSLPGTGDTEAFF. The CDR3 DNA sequence: TGTGCCAGTTCCCTCCCAGGGACAGGGGACACTGAAGCTTTCTTT.

V usage is TRBV7-6 and J usage is TRBJ2-1; D is unresolved. V was pared by 4 bases and J by 3 bases, with 7 bases between. The CDR3 has 13 residues. Per germline, CDR1 SGHVS and CDR2 FNYEAQ. The CDR3 DNA reads as TGTGCCAGCAGCTCCCGGAACTACAATGAGCAGTTCTTC. This sequence encodes CASSSRNYNEQFF. The full variable domain, completed using reference TRBV7-6 and TRBJ2-1, is GAGVSQSPRYKVTKRGQDVALRCDPISGHVSLYWYRQALGQGPEFLTYFNYEAQQDKSGLPNDRFSAERPEGSISTLTIQRTEQRDSAMYRCASSSRNYNEQFFGPGTRLTVL.

The chain recombines TRBV19 with TRBJ1-1; TRBD1 matches at 7 bases. V lost 5 bases, J lost 1 base, and 10 bases stayed unmatched. The CDR3 is made up of 16 amino acids. The V gene's germline CDR1 is LNHDA and CDR2 SQIVND (reference sequence). The CDR3 nucleotides read TGTGCCAGTAGTCCAACCCGGACAGGCGGGAACACTGAAGCTTTCTTT. As protein: CASSPTRTGGNTEAFF. The full variable domain, rest sourced from reference TRBV19 and TRBJ1-1, is DGGITQSPKYLFRKEGQNVTLSCEQNLNHDAMYWYRQDPGQGLRLIYYSQIVNDFQKGDIAEGYSVSREKKESFPLTVTSAQKNPTAFYLCASSPTRTGGNTEAFFGQGTRLTVV.

The chain is built from TRBV7-7 and TRBJ2-7; D might be TRBD2 (6 bases). From germline, CDR1 is SSHAT and CDR2 FNYEAQ (reference sequence). This CDR3 is 15 amino acids long. Trimming stripped 5 bases from V and 2 bases from J, with 16 bases between. CDR3 DNA: TGTGCCAGCAGCCTGCGGACCGGGAGCGCCTACGAGCAGTACTTC. As protein: CASSLRTGSAYEQYF. The full variable domain, in which reference TRBV7-7 and TRBJ2-7 provide the parts outside the CDR3, is GAGVSQSPRYKVTKRGQDVTLRCDPISSHATLYWYQQALGQGPEFLTYFNYEAQPDKSGLPSDRFSAERPEGSISTLTIQRTEQRDSAMYRCASSLRTGSAYEQYFGPGTRLTVT.

This clonotype came up many times. The chain employs TRBV7-6 and TRBJ1-6; perhaps TRBD1 as D (5 bases). Trimming took 5 bases from V and 6 from J, leaving 11 bases between them. CDR3 length: 14 amino acids. In germline, CDR1 is SGHVS, CDR2 FNYEAQ. The CDR3 DNA sequence: TGTGCCAGCAGCCAGACAGAGACTAATTCACCCCTCCACTTT. This sequence encodes CASSQTETNSPLHF. Full variable domain (remainder filled in from reference TRBV7-6 and TRBJ1-6): GAGVSQSPRYKVTKRGQDVALRCDPISGHVSLYWYRQALGQGPEFLTYFNYEAQQDKSGLPNDRFSAERPEGSISTLTIQRTEQRDSAMYRCASSQTETNSPLHFGNGTRLTVT.

This clonotype was detected many times. V usage is TRBV7-3 and J usage is TRBJ1-4, with D unresolved. The CDR3 extends over 12 amino acids. V lost 5 bases and J lost 7, with 8 bases in between. CDR1 is SGHTA, CDR2 FQGTGA, per germline. This chain's CDR3 is CASSPGGEKLFF. In DNA form, the CDR3 reads TGTGCCAGCAGCCCGGGAGGTGAAAAACTGTTTTTT.

This clonotype came up a few times. The gene calls are TRBV20-1 and TRBJ2-3; 13 bases match TRBD2. This CDR3 is built from 15 residues. The germline V gene encodes CDR1 DFQATT and CDR2 SNEGSKA (reference sequence). CDR3 in DNA: TGCAGACTAGCGGGGGGGGACTGGACCACAGATACGCAGTATTTT. This gives the protein CRLAGGDWTTDTQYF.

This clonotype was found a few times. The chain combines TRBV10-3 with TRBJ2-7; TRBD2 agrees at 13 bases. This CDR3 spans 13 amino acids. V shed 10 bases, J shed 7 bases, and the junction held 7 bases outside the gene matches. The germline V gene has CDR1 ENHRY and CDR2 SYGVKD. The CDR3 DNA sequence: TGTGCCACCCGGACTAGCGGGGGAAATGAGCAGTACTTC. This sequence encodes CATRTSGGNEQYF.

The chain uses TRBV20-1 and TRBJ2-7; D call uncertain. CDR1 is DFQATT and CDR2 is SNEGSKA in the germline V gene (reference sequence). V was shortened by 6 bases and J by 4 bases, with 19 bases between the two germline ends. This CDR3 contains 14 residues. DNA of the CDR3: TGCAGTGCCCGAAGCGCGGTAATAGGGTACGAGCAGTACTTC. This gives the protein CSARSAVIGYEQYF.

The V call is TRBV7-2, the J call TRBJ2-1; the D is unclear. V was shortened by 3 bases and J by 5 bases, with 14 bases between the two germline ends. The CDR3 runs 15 residues. Germline assignment: CDR1 SGHTA and CDR2 FQGNSA. CDR3 sequence: CASSFYRVVNNEQFF. The CDR3 nucleotides read TGTGCCAGCAGCTTTTACCGGGTCGTAAACAATGAGCAGTTCTTC.

There are many counts of this clonotype. This chain links TRBV11-2 with TRBJ1-2, with a tentative D call TRBD1 (6 bases). From germline, CDR1 is SGHAT and CDR2 FQNNGV. V was shortened by 6 bases and J by 4 bases, with 18 bases between the two germline ends. The CDR3 loop spans 15 amino acids. The CDR3 nucleotides read TGTGCCAGCAGAGACACATCCGGGACAACCTATGGCTACACCTTC. Residues: CASRDTSGTTYGYTF.

This clonotype was counted between two and nine times. The chain has TRBV5-6 and TRBJ2-4, with D perhaps matching TRBD1 (5 bases). The CDR3 runs to 15 residues. In germline, CDR1 is SGHDT, CDR2 YYEEEE. Trimming took off 3 bases at V and 9 bases at J, with 19 bases between the two ends. The CDR3 region is CASSSPGFGLSIQYF. In DNA, the CDR3 is TGTGCCAGCAGCTCCCCAGGGTTCGGTCTCAGCATTCAGTACTTC.

This clonotype turned up a few times. V gene TRBV3-1 combines with J gene TRBJ1-1; D not certain. Germline V gene lookup returns CDR1 LGHDT and CDR2 YNNKEL (reference sequence). The V end lost 3 bases, the J end lost 2 bases, and 13 bases lay between the germline ends. The CDR3 has 15 amino acids. The CDR3 region is CASSQAATRNTEAFF. CDR3 sequence (DNA): TGTGCCAGCAGCCAGGCAGCGACCAGAAACACTGAAGCTTTCTTT.